These 28 T cell receptor beta chains share one sample of origin, sequenced in a study of blood T cell repertoires in COVID-19. Here immunoSEQ multiplex PCR was the method, and the copy in TCRdb shows in-frame clones only, minus some. The repertoire holds 55,000 to 80,000 clones, with 80% to 90% as singletons. The sample consisted of peripheral blood. These TCRs come from a human donor in a cohort sampled during active COVID-19.

The chain links TRBV9 to TRBJ1-2, with 12 bases lining up with TRBD1. The CDR3 extends over 16 amino acids. Germline trimming cut 0 bases from V and 5 bases from J; bases unmatched to any gene: 5. Germline V gives CDR1 SGDLS, CDR2 YYNGEE. CDR3 sequence (DNA): TGTGCCAGCAGCGTAGACCCGGGACAGGGGGCGTATGGCTACACCTTC. Amino acids: CASSVDPGQGAYGYTF.

CDR3 bases: TGTGCCAGCAGTTTTGACAGTGTGGAGACCCAGTACTTC. Protein product: CASSFDSVETQYF. The genes are TRBV12-3 or TRBV12-4 and TRBJ2-5; TRBD1 is a possible D gene (5 bases). The CDR3 spans 13 residues. With 3 bases removed from V and 5 bases from J, the gap between germline ends came to 10 bases.

This clone was seen only a few times. The V call is TRBV18, the J call TRBJ2-3; weak D call: TRBD2 (6 bases). Germline V gives CDR1 KGHSH, CDR2 LQKENI. The V end lost 0 bases, the J end lost 8 bases, and 12 bases lay between the germline ends. The CDR3 contains 14 residues. The CDR3 nucleotides read TGTGCCAGCTCACCACCCGGGAGAGATGGTACGCAGTATTTT. It encodes CASSPPGRDGTQYF.

The V and J genes are TRBV18 and TRBJ2-7; 8 nucleotides line up with TRBD2. CDR3 size: 14 residues. V was pared by 3 bases and J by 3 bases, with 4 bases of the junction left unmatched. Germline V gives CDR1 KGHSH, CDR2 LQKENI. CDR3 sequence: CASSPREGNYEQYF. DNA for the CDR3: TGTGCCAGCTCACCTCGGGAGGGTAACTACGAGCAGTACTTC.

This sequence joins TRBV29-1 and TRBJ2-3, with 9 bases aligning to TRBD2. With 3 bases clipped from V and 0 bases from J, the junction kept 13 bases outside the gene matches. CDR3 length equals 18 residues. From germline, CDR1 is SQVTM and CDR2 ANQGSEA. CDR3 sequence reads: CSVDGLASRKGSTDTQYF. Here the CDR3 DNA reads TGCAGCGTTGACGGACTAGCGTCTAGAAAGGGTAGCACAGATACGCAGTATTTT.

The chain couples TRBV7-3 to TRBJ2-1; D might be TRBD1 (5 bases). CDR1 and CDR2 from the germline V gene are SGHTA and FQGTGA. CDR3 length: 13 amino acids. Trimming took off 1 base at V and 9 bases at J, with 10 bases between the two ends. The CDR3 region is CASSLMDTGEQFF. DNA of the CDR3: TGTGCCAGCAGCTTAATGGACACCGGTGAGCAGTTCTTC.

The chain's CDR3 is CASSPRRAETQYF. Written as DNA, the CDR3 is TGTGCCAGCAGCCCCCGGCGGGCTGAGACCCAGTACTTC. The chain carries TRBV11-2 and TRBJ2-5; tentatively, D is TRBD2 (5 bases). V gave up 5 bases and J gave up 5 bases, with 12 bases separating them. In germline, CDR1 is SGHAT, CDR2 FQNNGV. The CDR3 sequence is 13 residues long.

Here the CDR3 reads CASSLVLYTQYF. CDR3 DNA: TGTGCCAGCAGCTTAGTTCTATATACGCAGTATTTT. The chain uses TRBV7-2 and TRBJ2-3; no clear D. The V gene lost 1 base and the J gene lost 7 bases, with 6 bases spanning the gap. Per the germline V gene, CDR1 is SGHTA and CDR2 is FQGNSA. This CDR3 region has 12 residues.

V usage is TRBV7-2 and J usage is TRBJ2-7; 10 bases agree with TRBD2. The CDR3 runs 15 residues. V trimming: 5 bases; J trimming: 3 bases; junction bases outside the gene matches: 7. Germline CDR1 and CDR2: SGHTA and FQGNSA. The chain's CDR3 is CASSPERGGLYEQYF. CDR3 sequence (DNA): TGTGCCAGCAGCCCCGAGCGGGGGGGGCTCTACGAGCAGTACTTC.

The chain is built from TRBV18 and TRBJ1-5; 8 nucleotides match TRBD1. Germline CDR1 KGHSH, CDR2 LQKENI. V shed 4 bases, J shed 7 bases, and the junction held 12 bases outside the gene matches. The CDR3 extends over 16 amino acids. The CDR3 DNA follows: TGTGCCAGCTCACTAAACCGGCCAGGGGGCAGGCAGCCCCAGCATTTT. Its protein is CASSLNRPGGRQPQHF.

The rearrangement links TRBV27 to TRBJ1-6, with D possibly TRBD1 on 6 matching bases. The CDR3 covers 19 residues. From germline, CDR1 is MNHEY and CDR2 SMNVEV (reference sequence). V lost 2 bases and J 10 bases, leaving 27 bases between the germline ends. CDR3 in amino acids: CASSLLNPLQGFLHSPLHF. The CDR3 DNA is TGTGCCAGCAGTTTACTCAACCCGTTACAGGGTTTTCTCCACTCACCCCTCCACTTT.

This rearrangement joins TRBV7-9 to TRBJ2-1; 9 nucleotides line up with TRBD2. The CDR3 extends over 16 amino acids. With 5 bases clipped from V and 7 bases from J, the junction kept 12 bases outside the gene matches. Germline CDR1 reads SEHNR; CDR2 reads FQNEAQ (reference sequence). The CDR3 loop is CASSARTGLALNEQFF. The CDR3 bases are TGTGCCAGCAGCGCCCGAACGGGACTAGCACTGAATGAGCAGTTCTTC.

The chain combines TRBV3-1 (or the pseudogene TRBV3-2) with TRBJ1-3; 7 bases align to TRBD1. Trimming removed 2 bases from V and 4 bases from J; junction bases left unmatched: 5. CDR3 length equals 15 residues. From germline, CDR1 is LGHDT and CDR2 YNNKEL (reference sequence). The CDR3 is CASSQTPGGGNTIYF. The CDR3 nucleotides read TGTGCCAGCAGCCAAACGCCAGGGGGAGGAAACACCATATATTTT.

The rearrangement uses TRBV5-1 and TRBJ2-3; the match to TRBD2 covers 10 bases. The CDR3 covers 16 residues. Unmatched junction bases numbered 4, after V lost 2 bases and J lost 1 base. Germline V CDR1 and CDR2: SGHRS, YFSETQ. The CDR3 region has the DNA TGCGCCAGCAGCTTTCCCCTAGCGGGGGGCACAGATACGCAGTATTTT. Its translation: CASSFPLAGGTDTQYF. The full variable domain, rest sourced from reference TRBV5-1 and TRBJ2-3, is KAGVTQTPRYLIKTRGQQVTLSCSPISGHRSVSWYQQTPGQGLQFLFEYFSETQRNKGNFPGRFSGRQFSNSRSEMNVSTLELGDSALYLCASSFPLAGGTDTQYFGPGTRLTVL.

This clone was counted between two and nine times. V usage is TRBV2 and J usage is TRBJ1-3, with TRBD1 matching over 7 bases. The CDR3 contains 15 residues. Germline loops: CDR1 SNHLY, CDR2 FYNNEI. The J segment lost 3 bases and the V segment lost 1 base, leaving 3 bases of the junction unmatched. CDR3 protein: CASSEEGAGGNTIYF. CDR3 nucleotides: TGTGCCAGCAGTGAAGAGGGGGCCGGTGGAAACACCATATATTTT. Full variable domain (outside the CDR3, taken from reference TRBV2 and TRBJ1-3): EPEVTQTPSHQVTQMGQEVILRCVPISNHLYFYWYRQILGQKVEFLVSFYNNEISEKSEIFDDQFSVERPDGSNFTLKIRSTKLEDSAMYFCASSEEGAGGNTIYFGEGSWLTVV.

This chain uses TRBV6-6 with TRBJ2-5; D is perhaps TRBD2 (6 bases). V was shortened by 6 bases and J by 3 bases, with 11 bases between the two germline ends. Germline-derived CDR1 and CDR2 are MNHNY and SVGAGI (reference sequence). The CDR3 loop spans 13 amino acids. The CDR3 region is CASSLIAEETQYF. The CDR3 DNA is TGTGCCAGCAGCCTCATAGCGGAAGAGACCCAGTACTTC.

The rearrangement links TRBV18 to TRBJ1-1; D is ambiguous. This CDR3 contains 12 residues. Trimming took 6 bases from V and 8 from J, leaving 13 bases between them. Germline V gives CDR1 KGHSH, CDR2 LQKENI. The CDR3 reads CASSVLRQEAFF. The CDR3, as DNA: TGTGCCAGCTCTGTCCTTCGCCAGGAAGCTTTCTTT.

The chain recombines TRBV5-5 with TRBJ2-2, with 11 bases that match TRBD1. There are 18 residues in the CDR3. Germline CDR1 reads SGHKS; CDR2 reads YYEKEE (reference sequence). V lost 1 base, J lost 4 bases, and 9 bases stayed unmatched. For the CDR3, the DNA is TGTGCCAGCAGCTTGCTCCATGGACAGGGGGCGGGCACCGGGGAGCTGTTTTTT. Translated, it gives CASSLLHGQGAGTGELFF.

This clone was picked up one time. This chain connects TRBV6-6 to TRBJ2-7, with 7 nucleotides matching TRBD2. Germline CDR1 reads MNHNY; CDR2 reads SVGAGI (reference sequence). J was trimmed by 2 bases and V by 4 bases; bases with no gene match: 5. The CDR3 totals 14 residues. CDR3 residues: CASSSGGLPYEQYF. The CDR3 DNA sequence: TGTGCCAGCAGTTCGGGGGGACTTCCCTACGAGCAGTACTTC.

The chain couples TRBV10-3 to TRBJ1-2, with a tentative D call TRBD1 (5 bases). Germline V lookup: CDR1 ENHRY, CDR2 SYGVKD. CDR3 size: 16 residues. V was clipped by 0 bases and J by 4 bases, with 15 bases between them. DNA for the CDR3: TGTGCCATCAGTGAGTCGCAGGGTATGCCCTTCTATGGCTACACCTTC. It is translated as CAISESQGMPFYGYTF.

The V and J genes are TRBV6-6 and TRBJ2-1; TRBD2 aligns across 7 bases. The CDR3 extends over 14 amino acids. Germline loops: CDR1 MNHNY, CDR2 SVGAGI (reference sequence). Trimming at V came to 10 bases and at J to 0 bases, leaving 6 bases not matched to a gene. As DNA, the CDR3 is TGTGCCACCCAGGGCGGGAGCTCCTACAATGAGCAGTTCTTC. It translates to CATQGGSSYNEQFF.

V usage is TRBV18 and J usage is TRBJ1-2, with 9 bases aligning to TRBD1. This CDR3 region has 17 residues. V lost 1 base and J lost 8; bases outside the gene matches: 14. Germline V gene sequence: CDR1 KGHSH, CDR2 LQKENI. The CDR3 DNA reads TGTGCCAGCTCACCACGGGGACAGGGTAAACCCACAGAGGGCTACACCTTC. This codes for CASSPRGQGKPTEGYTF.

The DNA of the CDR3 is TGTGCCAGCAGCTTAAAGGGGCGGAATGAGCAGTTCTTC. Its translation is CASSLKGRNEQFF. The J gene is TRBJ2-1, the V gene TRBV5-6, with D perhaps TRBD1 (5 bases). This CDR3 spans 13 amino acids. The V gene's germline CDR1 is SGHDT and CDR2 YYEEEE. The V gene lost 2 bases and the J gene lost 7 bases, with 10 bases spanning the gap.

This clone occurred once. The chain couples TRBV11-2 to TRBJ2-1; D is ambiguous. This CDR3 has 19 amino acids. Trimming left V 4 bases short and J 0 bases short, with 22 bases between. The germline V gene has CDR1 SGHAT and CDR2 FQNNGV. The CDR3 protein is CASSSAPFLARSSYNEQFF. CDR3 DNA sequence: TGTGCCAGCAGCTCTGCCCCTTTTCTGGCCCGGAGCTCCTACAATGAGCAGTTCTTC. The full variable domain, its missing parts supplied by reference TRBV11-2 and TRBJ2-1, is EAGVAQSPRYKIIEKRQSVAFWCNPISGHATLYWYQQILGQGPKLLIQFQNNGVVDDSQLPKDRFSAERLKGVDSTLKIQPAKLEDSAVYLCASSSAPFLARSSYNEQFFGPGTRLTVL.

The chain is built from TRBV5-7 and TRBJ1-4; 9 bases are a match to TRBD1. TRBV5-7 is an open reading frame, and its role is uncertain. This CDR3 has 17 residues. The ends lost 3 bases at V and 8 bases at J; junction bases unmatched: 14. The CDR3 sequence: CASSSPGQGRGLEKLFF. Written as DNA, the CDR3 is TGTGCCAGCAGCTCCCCTGGACAGGGGAGGGGATTGGAAAAACTGTTTTTT.

The rearrangement joins TRBV6-4 to TRBJ2-1; 9 bases are shared with TRBD2. J gave up 6 bases and V 3 bases, and 6 bases lay outside the gene matches. The CDR3 totals 15 residues. The V gene's germline CDR1 is MRHNA and CDR2 SNTAGT. The CDR3 is CASSEGTSRSNEQFF. The CDR3 DNA reads as TGTGCCAGCAGTGAAGGGACTAGCCGCTCCAATGAGCAGTTCTTC.

This chain links TRBV5-1 with TRBJ2-3, with 10 bases identical to TRBD2. There are 15 residues in the CDR3. The junction had 5 bases not matched to a gene; V was cut back by 5 bases and J by 2 bases. The germline V gene encodes CDR1 SGHRS and CDR2 YFSETQ. The CDR3 reads CASSYGTSDTDTQYF. The DNA of the CDR3 is TGCGCCAGCAGTTATGGGACTAGCGACACAGATACGCAGTATTTT.

This chain joins TRBV9 and TRBJ2-5, with a weak D call TRBD2 (6 bases). V dropped 1 base and J dropped 7 bases, with 8 bases sitting between them. The CDR3 has 12 residues. Germline CDR1 reads SGDLS; CDR2 reads YYNGEE. In DNA form, the CDR3 reads TGTGCCAGCAGCGTAATGGGAGGGACCCAGTACTTC. This codes for CASSVMGGTQYF.